This T cell receptor beta chain was profiled in a study of patients and donors after allogeneic stem cell transplantation. This CDR3 region has 13 residues. From germline, CDR1 is MDHEN and CDR2 SYDVKM. V lost 2 bases and J lost 7, with 11 bases in between. TCRdb recomputed calls from the RT-PCR reads with MiXCR, one row per CDR3 protein. The sample includes some 200,000 distinct CDR3 sequences, 41% of them seen just once. The material sequenced was blood, either unsorted or a sorted T cell fraction (not recorded which). The chain couples TRBV28 to TRBJ1-2; D not certain. The receptor was derived from a human donor who was either an allogeneic HSCT recipient or a stem cell or donor lymphocyte infusion donor (not recorded which). It is not recorded whose cells these are; they may come from a transplant donor. The CDR3 DNA follows: TGTGCCAGCAGTTTAGGAGGGTTGAGTGGCTACACCTTC. Translated, it gives CASSLGGLSGYTF.